Listed here is a single T cell receptor (beta chain). This specimen comes from a study of blood T cell repertoires in COVID-19. In the study's own analysis: Amplification with reference gene primers provided the estimates of nucleated cell counts. TCRdb's copy holds only in-frame clones and misses some; the assay was immunoSEQ multiplex PCR. D and trimming come from the DNA, and the V and J calls and clone size come from that table. The sample contains 290,000 or so clones, 90% of which appear only once. CDR3 length equals 11 residues. V was cut by 1 base and J by 9 bases, with 4 bases left in between.

This sequence originates from a woman in her twenties or thirties who had recovered from COVID-19. The chain carries TRBV12-3 or TRBV12-4 and TRBJ1-5; no definite D call. The specimen was PBMCs or T cells enriched from blood (not recorded which). The CDR3 DNA follows: TGTGCCAGCAGTTTAGGGCTGCCCCAGCATTTT. The encoded protein is CASSLGLPQHF.